This entry lists 18 T cell receptor beta chains sequenced from one sample in a study of blood T cell repertoires in COVID-19. Clones were sequenced by immunoSEQ multiplex PCR, and TCRdb holds only the in-frame ones, with some missing. The repertoire holds around 280,000 clones, approximately 91% seen once, with less than 2% in the top ten. The source material was PBMCs or T cells enriched from blood (not recorded which). Receptors originate from a woman between 35 and 50 years old who had recovered from COVID-19.

The chain couples TRBV6-5 to TRBJ1-2; no definite D call. From germline, CDR1 is MNHEY and CDR2 SVGAGI. V dropped 6 bases and J dropped 8 bases, with 10 bases sitting between them. The CDR3 contains 11 residues. The CDR3 bases are TGTGCCAGCAGCTCTCCTAGAGGCTACACCTTC. Translated: CASSSPRGYTF.

The chain recombines TRBV6-5 with TRBJ2-2; 12 nucleotides align to TRBD2. After removal of 6 bases from V and 4 bases from J, the junction contained 3 bases not matched to a gene. Germline values: CDR1 MNHEY, CDR2 SVGAGI. The CDR3 extends over 15 amino acids. Written as DNA, the CDR3 is TGTGCCAGCAGCGGACTAGCGGGGACCACCGGGGAGCTGTTTTTT. Translation: CASSGLAGTTGELFF.

V is TRBV30 and J is TRBJ1-4; no reliable D call. V lost 2 bases and J 0 bases, leaving 7 bases between the germline ends. The germline CDR1 and CDR2 sequences are GTSNPN and SVGIG (reference sequence). The CDR3 runs 14 residues. The CDR3 is CAWSIRATNEKLFF. The CDR3 bases are TGTGCCTGGAGTATCCGGGCAACTAATGAAAAACTGTTTTTT.

The V gene is TRBV5-4, the J gene TRBJ1-2; no reliable D call. The V and J ends lost 2 bases and 1 base respectively, with 18 bases between them. The CDR3 sequence is 17 residues long. Germline V gives CDR1 SGHNT, CDR2 YYREEE (reference sequence). The CDR3 protein is CASSFSQRQLINYGYTF. The CDR3 bases are TGTGCCAGCAGCTTCTCCCAGCGGCAGCTAATTAACTATGGCTACACCTTC. Variable domain in full (rest from reference TRBV5-4 and TRBJ1-2): ETGVTQSPTHLIKTRGQQVTLRCSSQSGHNTVSWYQQALGQGPQFIFQYYREEENGRGNFPPRFSGLQFPNYSSELNVNALELDDSALYLCASSFSQRQLINYGYTFGSGTRLTVV.

The V and J genes are TRBV6-1 and TRBJ2-2; the match to TRBD1 covers 7 bases. The CDR3 extends over 13 amino acids. Germline CDR1 is MNHNS and CDR2 is SASEGT. J lost 13 bases, V lost 0 bases, and 5 bases had no gene match. The CDR3 is CASSEAKQGLLFF. Here the CDR3 DNA reads TGTGCCAGCAGTGAAGCTAAACAGGGGTTGCTGTTTTTT.

In nucleotides, the CDR3 is TGTGCCAGCAGCTTAGTAGGGACTAGCGGGAGGGATGAGCAGTTCTTC. Its translation is CASSLVGTSGRDEQFF. The genes are TRBV7-2 and TRBJ2-1, with 16 bases that match TRBD2. This CDR3 is 16 amino acids long. J lost 8 bases, V lost 1 base, and 2 bases had no gene match. Germline CDR1 reads SGHTA; CDR2 reads FQGNSA.

This clone was recorded only once. The CDR3 is CASSPLGQPQHF. For the CDR3, the DNA is TGTGCCAGCAGTCCTCTGGGCCAGCCCCAGCATTTT. The gene calls are TRBV12-3 or TRBV12-4 and TRBJ1-5; no firm D call. V dropped 5 bases and J dropped 7 bases, with 9 bases sitting between them. This CDR3 has 12 residues.

V usage is TRBV5-4 and J usage is TRBJ1-2; D not certain. V lost 5 bases and J lost 2, with 10 bases in between. CDR1 is SGHNT, CDR2 YYREEE, per germline (reference sequence). This CDR3 is 13 amino acids long. The CDR3 DNA sequence: TGTGCCAGCAGGAAGGAGACCAACTATGGCTACACCTTC. Translation gives CASRKETNYGYTF.

The J gene is TRBJ1-1, the V gene TRBV6-5; 7 bases are a match to TRBD1. CDR3 length: 13 residues. CDR1 is MNHEY, CDR2 SVGAGI, per germline. The junction had 2 bases not matched to a gene; V was cut back by 6 bases and J by 1 base. The CDR3: CASRDRTNTEAFF. Written as DNA, the CDR3 is TGTGCCAGCAGGGACAGGACGAACACTGAAGCTTTCTTT.

V is TRBV5-5 and J is TRBJ1-2; 7 bases fit TRBD1. Trimming took 9 bases from V and 5 from J; bases not matched to a gene: 16. The CDR3 is made up of 15 amino acids. Looked up from germline, CDR1 is SGHKS and CDR2 is YYEKEE (reference sequence). CDR3 coding DNA: TGTGCCACCAGACAGGGTCTGGTTGAAACATATGGCTACACCTTC. Residues: CATRQGLVETYGYTF.

The chain combines TRBV6-5 with TRBJ1-5, with 7 bases lining up with TRBD1. Germline V gene sequence: CDR1 MNHEY, CDR2 SVGAGI. The CDR3 consists of 15 residues. The V and J ends lost 6 bases and 6 bases, in that order; junction bases with no gene match: 11. The CDR3 is CASSPGGGWLQPQHF. CDR3 nucleotide sequence: TGTGCCAGCAGCCCGGGAGGGGGCTGGCTTCAGCCCCAGCATTTT.

In the case of this clone: Other DNA variants within this sample encode the same CDR3. The chain recombines TRBV5-1 with TRBJ1-1; the D gene is possibly TRBD1 (6 bases). Trimming removed 3 bases at V and 2 bases at J, with 11 bases between. In germline, CDR1 is SGHRS, CDR2 YFSETQ. This CDR3 is 14 amino acids long. The CDR3 protein is CASSSQGGNTEAFF. CDR3 coding DNA: TGCGCCAGCAGCTCACAGGGTGGTAACACTGAAGCTTTCTTT.

The chain carries TRBV27 and TRBJ1-6, with 10 nucleotides matching TRBD1. Germline V CDR1 and CDR2: MNHEY, SMNVEV (reference sequence). The CDR3 consists of 16 residues. The trim removed 4 bases at V and 9 bases at J, leaving 9 bases unmatched. The CDR3 sequence: CASSSQVTGGFSPLHF. CDR3 sequence (DNA): TGTGCCAGCAGTTCGCAGGTGACAGGGGGCTTTTCACCCCTCCACTTT.

V usage is TRBV19 and J usage is TRBJ2-7; possible D gene TRBD2, 6 bases. Germline CDR1 reads LNHDA; CDR2 reads SQIVND (reference sequence). V lost 4 bases and J 2 bases, leaving 15 bases between the germline ends. This CDR3 region has 15 residues. This chain's CDR3 is CASSRGLLGTYEQYF. CDR3 nucleotide sequence: TGTGCCAGTAGTAGGGGACTTCTAGGAACCTACGAGCAGTACTTC.

This clone was observed a single time. The genes are TRBV3-1 (or the pseudogene TRBV3-2) and TRBJ2-5; a possible D gene is TRBD2 (6 bases). The germline CDR1 and CDR2 sequences are LGHDT and YNNKEL (reference sequence). The CDR3 spans 14 residues. Trimming took 4 bases from V and 4 from J, leaving 13 bases between them. CDR3 protein: CASSRDSQRETQYF. The CDR3 DNA reads as TGTGCCAGCAGCCGGGACTCGCAGCGAGAGACCCAGTACTTC.

This chain links TRBV5-6 with TRBJ2-1; 13 positions match TRBD2. The CDR3 loop spans 14 amino acids. Germline-derived CDR1 and CDR2 are SGHDT and YYEEEE. V gave up 2 bases and J gave up 10 bases; unmatched junction bases: 3. DNA of the CDR3: TGTGCCAGCAGCTTTGTACTAGCGGGAGGGGAGCAGTTCTTC. It yields the protein CASSFVLAGGEQFF.

This chain uses TRBV5-1 with TRBJ2-3; 7 bases are shared with TRBD2. The V gene end was trimmed by 0 bases and the J gene end by 0 bases; junction bases not matched to a gene: 10. CDR1 and CDR2 from the germline V gene are SGHRS and YFSETQ. The CDR3 has 18 residues. DNA for the CDR3: TGCGCCAGCAGCTTGGCCGGGGAGCGGGGCGGTAGCACAGATACGCAGTATTTT. Translation gives CASSLAGERGGSTDTQYF.

The chain employs TRBV18 and TRBJ1-1, with TRBD1 matching over 7 bases. Germline V gene data show CDR1 as KGHSH and CDR2 as LQKENI. V lost 3 bases, J lost 3 bases, and 13 bases stayed unmatched. The CDR3 length is 17 residues. The CDR3 loop reads CASSPPQGMGPYTEAFF. The CDR3 DNA reads as TGTGCCAGCTCACCTCCACAGGGGATGGGTCCGTACACTGAAGCTTTCTTT. Variable domain in full (rest from reference TRBV18 and TRBJ1-1): NAGVMQNPRHLVRRRGQEARLRCSPMKGHSHVYWYRQLPEEGLKFMVYLQKENIIDESGMPKERFSAEFPKEGPSILRIQQVVRGDSAAYFCASSPPQGMGPYTEAFFGQGTRLTVV.